This is a list of T cell receptor beta chains from one sample in a study of blood T cell repertoires in COVID-19. Profiling relied on immunoSEQ multiplex PCR, and the TCRdb table lists in-frame clones only, not all of them. The data show tens of thousands of clones, around three quarters seen once. The sample taken for sequencing was peripheral blood. All receptors come from a man at least 80 years old with acute or convalescent COVID-19. CDR3s include the opening cysteine and the closing phenylalanine or tryptophan. D genes are given only for firm matches. Not every row has a clone size; where given, it reads once, few, many or a size class.

size	V	D	J	DNA	CDR3
.	TRBV30	.	TRBJ1-2	TGTGCCTGGAGTCCCACAGGGATTGGCTACACCTTC	CAWSPTGIGYTF
.	TRBV21-1	.	TRBJ2-7	TGTGCCAGCAGCACCGGGACTAGCGGAGGGGCCTACGAGCAGTACTTC	CASSTGTSGGAYEQYF
.	TRBV9	TRBD2	TRBJ2-1	TGTGCCAGCAGCGTAGGCGGGACTAGCGGGAACAATGAGCAGTTCTTC	CASSVGGTSGNNEQFF
.	TRBV11-3	.	TRBJ2-1	TGTGCCAGCAGCTCCTTTGAGTCTCCGTACAATGAGCAGTTCTTC	CASSSFESPYNEQFF
.	TRBV19	TRBD2	TRBJ2-1	TGTGCCAGTAGTATAGAAAGGAGACTAGCGGGAAGTGAGCAGTTCTTC	CASSIERRLAGSEQFF
few	TRBV28	.	TRBJ2-5	TGTGCCAGCAATCCCCTGGGGGGACGCAAGACCCAGTACTTC	CASNPLGGRKTQYF
once	TRBV19	.	TRBJ1-1	TGTGCCAGTAGTTCGGTTCGACAGGCTAACACTGAAGCTTTCTTT	CASSSVRQANTEAFF
few	TRBV7-2	.	TRBJ1-3	TGTGCCAGCAGCTTAGAAGGGGTAAACACCATATATTTT	CASSLEGVNTIYF
few	TRBV15	.	TRBJ1-4	TGTGCCACCAGCAGAGACCCCCTCGGGTCCGGCAATGAAAAACTGTTTTTT	CATSRDPLGSGNEKLFF
.	TRBV7-3	TRBD2	TRBJ2-2	TGTGCCAGCAGTTTAGCGGGAGGGGCGACCGGGGAGCTGTTTTTT	CASSLAGGATGELFF
.	TRBV20-1	TRBD1	TRBJ1-5	TGCAGTGCTAGTCCTGGGACAGGGGGCGTCGGTAGCAATCAGCCCCAGCATTTT	CSASPGTGGVGSNQPQHF
few	TRBV4-2	.	TRBJ1-5	TGTGCCAGCAGCCAAGAAGTAGGAGGCGGCAATCAGCCCCAGCATTTT	CASSQEVGGGNQPQHF
few	TRBV27	TRBD1	TRBJ2-3	TGTGCCAGCAGTCTAGGGACAGGGAAGGGAGTAGATACGCAGTATTTT	CASSLGTGKGVDTQYF
.	TRBV12-3/TRBV12-4	TRBD2	TRBJ2-1	TGTGCCAGCAAAAGACTAGCGCACAATGAGCAGTTCTTC	CASKRLAHNEQFF
.	TRBV9	.	TRBJ1-4	TGTGCCAGCAGCGTCCTCGGGACACCTAATGAAAAACTGTTTTTT	CASSVLGTPNEKLFF
few	TRBV4-2	.	TRBJ2-3	TGTGCCAGCAGCCAAGGGTTCGGGAGAGGGACAGATACGCAGTATTTT	CASSQGFGRGTDTQYF
.	TRBV30	TRBD1	TRBJ1-5	TGTGCCTGGAGTGTAAGAGGGGGCGCTGGCAATCAGCCCCAGCATTTT	CAWSVRGGAGNQPQHF
.	TRBV28	.	TRBJ1-4	TGTGCCAGCAGTTTATTGGCAGGGAAGGGTAATGAAAAACTGTTTTTT	CASSLLAGKGNEKLFF
.	TRBV5-1	.	TRBJ2-2	TGCGCCAGCAGCTTGGTGGGGGGCACCGGGGAGCTGTTTTTT	CASSLVGGTGELFF
.	TRBV11-2	TRBD1	TRBJ2-5	TGTGCCAGCAGCATAGCCGGGACAGGGGGTGTAGAGACCCAGTACTTC	CASSIAGTGGVETQYF
.	TRBV7-9	.	TRBJ2-1	TGTGCCAGCAGCCTCCTGGAGAATGAGCAGTTCTTC	CASSLLENEQFF
.	TRBV18	TRBD1	TRBJ1-5	TGTGCCAGCTCACCTGACGGACAGGACAATCAGCCCCAGCATTTT	CASSPDGQDNQPQHF
.	TRBV10-3	.	TRBJ1-1	TGTGCCATCAGTGAGCGGGGGTTTAACACTGAAGCTTTCTTT	CAISERGFNTEAFF
.	TRBV7-2	TRBD1	TRBJ2-2	TGTGCCAGCAGCCCGCGACAGGGATTCGTCACCGGGGAGCTGTTTTTT	CASSPRQGFVTGELFF
once	TRBV6-5	.	TRBJ1-1	TGTGCCAGCAGGAAAACAGGGAACACTGAAGCTTTCTTT	CASRKTGNTEAFF
.	TRBV5-5	TRBD2	TRBJ2-6	TGTGCCAGCAAGGAACAGGCGGGAGTCTCTGGGGCCAACGTCCTGACTTTC	CASKEQAGVSGANVLTF
medium-sized	TRBV6-6	.	TRBJ2-7	TGTGCCAGCAGTTACTCGATATACAGGGCGTCCTACGAGCAGTACTTC	CASSYSIYRASYEQYF
.	TRBV5-1	TRBD2	TRBJ2-7	TGCGCCAGCAGTGACGGGCTAGCGGGGGCCTACGAGCAGTACTTC	CASSDGLAGAYEQYF
.	TRBV6-6	TRBD2	TRBJ2-1	TGTGCCAGCAGTCAATCCGGGACTAGCGGGGTCTCGAGGAGGAATGAGCAGTTCTTC	CASSQSGTSGVSRRNEQFF
.	TRBV7-3	TRBD2	TRBJ2-1	TGTGCCAGCAGCCTGGGACTAGCAGTAGGTGAGCAGTTCTTC	CASSLGLAVGEQFF
.	TRBV4-3	.	TRBJ2-7	TGCGCCAGCAGCGAACCAGGAGAGCAGTACTTC	CASSEPGEQYF
few	TRBV5-1	.	TRBJ2-3	TGCGCCAGCAGCCGCCTGGGGCATGGGACAGATACGCAGTATTTT	CASSRLGHGTDTQYF
.	TRBV11-2	TRBD1	TRBJ1-4	TGTGCCAGCAGCTTAAAGGAGGGGGCCTTATTCAATGAAAAACTGTTTTTT	CASSLKEGALFNEKLFF
.	TRBV30	TRBD2	TRBJ2-7	TGTGCCTGGAGTGCCACCGCACTAGCGGGAGTGGGCGAGCAGTACTTC	CAWSATALAGVGEQYF
.	TRBV4-2	.	TRBJ2-7	TGTGCCAGCAGCCAAGATGTCTATAGCTCCTACGAGCAGTACTTC	CASSQDVYSSYEQYF
.	TRBV10-3	TRBD2	TRBJ2-7	TGTGCCATCAGCCGACTAGCGGTAAATACCAACTACGAGCAGTACTTC	CAISRLAVNTNYEQYF
.	TRBV7-2	.	TRBJ1-1	TGTGCCAGCAGTCCAAGGGGGGGACGTACTGAAGCTTTCTTT	CASSPRGGRTEAFF
once	TRBV27	TRBD2	TRBJ2-3	TGTGCCAGCAGTTGGACTAGTAGGACAGATACGCAGTATTTT	CASSWTSRTDTQYF
few	TRBV7-9	TRBD2	TRBJ2-1	TGTGCCAGCAGCCCGTTTAGCGGGAGGGCCTTGCGGGAGCAGTTCTTC	CASSPFSGRALREQFF
.	TRBV5-1	.	TRBJ1-1	TGCGCCAGCAGCTTGCAGGGGAACACTGAAGCTTTCTTT	CASSLQGNTEAFF
.	TRBV6-5	.	TRBJ2-7	TGTGCCAGCAGTTCCCTTCTCGAGCAGTACTTC	CASSSLLEQYF
.	TRBV29-1	TRBD1	TRBJ2-1	TGCAGCGTGGCCGTGGGACAGGGCGGCAATGAGCAGTTCTTC	CSVAVGQGGNEQFF
.	TRBV3-1/TRBV3-2	.	TRBJ1-4	TGTGCCAGCACCGGGACAACTAATGAAAAACTGTTTTTT	CASTGTTNEKLFF
few	TRBV29-1	.	TRBJ2-6	TGCAGCGTTGCCCTCTCTGGGGCCAACGTCCTGACTTTC	CSVALSGANVLTF
.	TRBV29-1	TRBD2	TRBJ2-5	TGCAGCGTGAGGACTAGCGGGAGGGGAGAGACCCAGTACTTC	CSVRTSGRGETQYF
.	TRBV14	TRBD1	TRBJ1-2	TGTGCCAGCAGCCGGGACAGGGGGCATGGCTACACCTTC	CASSRDRGHGYTF
few	TRBV11-2	.	TRBJ2-7	TGTGCCAGCAGCTCGTTAACTCCTCTCTCCTACGCTCAGTACTTC	CASSSLTPLSYAQYF
.	TRBV7-2	TRBD2	TRBJ2-7	TGTGCCAGCAGCTTGTCTAGCGGGAGTCAGTACGAGCAGTACTTC	CASSLSSGSQYEQYF
.	TRBV7-6	TRBD1	TRBJ2-3	TGTGCCAGCAGCTCCCCCCCGGGACAGCGCACAGATACGCAGTATTTT	CASSSPPGQRTDTQYF
.	TRBV19	TRBD1	TRBJ2-5	TGTGCCAGTAGTACCTTACAGGGGTTCCAAGAGACCCAGTACTTC	CASSTLQGFQETQYF
.	TRBV12-3/TRBV12-4	.	TRBJ2-7	TGTGCCAGCAGTTTATCCGGGGACTACGAGCAGTACTTC	CASSLSGDYEQYF
.	TRBV9	.	TRBJ1-1	TGTGCCAGCAGCCCAGGGTACACTGAAGCTTTCTTT	CASSPGYTEAFF
.	TRBV28	.	TRBJ1-2	TGTGCCAGCAGACCCTTCAGGACAACTTATGGCTACACCTTC	CASRPFRTTYGYTF
.	TRBV4-3	.	TRBJ1-1	TGCGCCAGCAGCCAAGAGGCAGTCATGAACACTGAAGCTTTCTTT	CASSQEAVMNTEAFF
.	TRBV28	.	TRBJ2-5	TGTGCCACCGTAACAGGGTTCGAGACCCAGTACTTC	CATVTGFETQYF
.	TRBV9	.	TRBJ1-6	TGTGCCAGCAGCGTAGAAGGAGGGGATAGTTCACCCCTCCACTTT	CASSVEGGDSSPLHF
once	TRBV6-5	.	TRBJ2-7	TGTGCCAGCAGGATCTCCTCTCTAGCCTACGAGCAGTACTTC	CASRISSLAYEQYF
.	TRBV6-1	TRBD2	TRBJ2-3	TGTGCCAGCAGTGGGGCGATCCCGGGACTAGCGGGAGTTAGCACAGATACGCAGTATTTT	CASSGAIPGLAGVSTDTQYF
.	TRBV6-2/TRBV6-3	TRBD2	TRBJ2-7	TGTGCCAGCAGTGACTACGCGGGAGGACCCTACGAGCAGTACTTC	CASSDYAGGPYEQYF